Included here is one T cell receptor beta chain sequence, with context. The data belong to a study of blood T cell repertoires in COVID-19. Authors' processing steps: It was from reference gene primer amplification that nucleated cell counts were estimated. Repertoires were generated with immunoSEQ multiplex PCR, while TCRdb's copy carries only in-frame clones and drops some. The DNA gave D and trimming, while V, J and clone size come from that table. The sample contains 12,000 or so clones, approximately 85% of which appear only once. Losses at the gene ends were 5 bases for V and 4 bases for J; bases not matched to a gene: 7. The CDR3 contains 15 residues. Germline values: CDR1 SEHNR, CDR2 FQNEAQ (reference sequence).

The rearrangement joins TRBV7-9 to TRBJ2-7, with 11 bases lining up with TRBD1. The specimen was peripheral blood. The sequence was collected from a human donor in a cohort sampled during active COVID-19. Written as DNA, the CDR3 is TGTGCCAGCAGCGCGAGGGGGACAGGGGGTTACGAGCAGTACTTC. Translated: CASSARGTGGYEQYF.